This TCR beta chain was obtained from a study of OX40 agonist ivuxolimab in advanced cancers. In the study overall: The diagnoses of dose-escalation patients were hepatocellular carcinoma, melanoma, renal cell or head and neck cancer. Study-wide results and limits: CD8+ T cells averaged more expanded clones than CD4+. The specificity for antigen of the expanded peripheral T cells was not determined.

Clones were sequenced by immunoSEQ multiplex PCR, and TCRdb holds only the in-frame ones, with some missing. The profile shows around 74,000 clones, roughly 92% of them singletons. A history of autoimmune disease or systemic immunosuppression excluded patients. Points on this clone: No antigen is known for it.

Trimming removed 2 bases from V and 0 bases from J, with 6 bases in between. Germline V CDR1 and CDR2: SGDLS, YYNGEE. This CDR3 comprises 15 residues. Sample: CD4+ or CD8+ T cells sorted from blood, taken in a trial of the OX40 agonist ivuxolimab. The V and J genes are TRBV9 and TRBJ2-6; the D gene is possibly TRBD1 (5 bases). The receptor's source is an adult with an advanced solid tumor such as melanoma, head and neck, liver or kidney cancer. The CDR3 sequence: CASSVRVSGANVLTF. In DNA, the CDR3 is TGTGCCAGCAGCGTCAGGGTCTCTGGGGCCAACGTCCTGACTTTC. Complete variable domain (other parts from reference TRBV9 and TRBJ2-6): DSGVTQTPKHLITATGQRVTLRCSPRSGDLSVYWYQQSLDQGLQFLIQYYNGEERAKGNILERFSAQQFPDLHSELNLSSLELGDSALYFCASSVRVSGANVLTFGAGSRLTVL.